The 19 T cell receptor beta chains below come from one sample, sequenced in a study of blood T cell repertoires in COVID-19. Clones were sequenced by immunoSEQ multiplex PCR, and TCRdb holds only the in-frame ones, with some missing. The data show 140,000 to 150,000 clones, around 78% seen once. The sequenced sample consisted of peripheral blood. These receptors came from a woman aged 55-75 years with acute or convalescent COVID-19.

As regards this clone: In the same sample, other DNA sequences code for this CDR3. The chain joins TRBV6-5 to TRBJ2-7; maybe TRBD2 (7 bases). The CDR3 is 13 amino acids. CDR1 and CDR2 from the germline V gene are MNHEY and SVGAGI. Trimming stripped 2 bases from V and 7 bases from J, with 12 bases between. DNA for the CDR3: TGTGCCAGCAGTTACGGGGGGGCGGGGGAGCAGTACTTC. Amino acids: CASSYGGAGEQYF.

CDR3: CASSKAPDSQSSPLHF. The CDR3 nucleotides are TGTGCCAGCAGCAAAGCCCCGGACTCCCAGAGTTCGCCCCTCCACTTT. The chain employs TRBV21-1 and TRBJ1-6. TRBV21-1 is given as a pseudogene. The CDR3 loop spans 16 amino acids.

The J gene is TRBJ2-2, the V gene TRBV19; D call uncertain. The germline CDR1 and CDR2 sequences are LNHDA and SQIVND (reference sequence). V lost 5 bases and J lost 8, with 21 bases in between. The CDR3 runs to 16 residues. The DNA for the CDR3 is TGTGCCAGTAGTGGGCTCCTTATCTGGTCAACGGGGGAGCTGTTTTTT. Translation gives CASSGLLIWSTGELFF.

The J gene is TRBJ2-2, the V gene TRBV7-9, with D possibly matching TRBD2 (6 bases). V was clipped by 5 bases and J by 4 bases, with 23 bases between them. The CDR3 spans 18 residues. Germline values: CDR1 SEHNR, CDR2 FQNEAQ (reference sequence). CDR3 DNA sequence: TGTGCCAGCAGCCGGGACTCCTCCTTGTGGGATCCCACCGGGGAGCTGTTTTTT. Encoded protein: CASSRDSSLWDPTGELFF.

V is TRBV16 and J is TRBJ2-7; D uncertain. In germline, CDR1 is KGHSY, CDR2 FQNENV. The V end was cut by 6 bases, the J end by 1 base, with 7 bases between. The CDR3 consists of 12 residues. In DNA form, the CDR3 reads TGTGCCAGCAGTGACATTTCCTACGAGCAGTACTTC. Its translation: CASSDISYEQYF.

CDR3 sequence (DNA): TGCGCCAGCAGCTTGAAGGGCAGGGGGCAATTGGGTGACTATGGCTACACCTTC. Encoded protein: CASSLKGRGQLGDYGYTF. The chain couples TRBV5-1 to TRBJ1-2, with TRBD1 matching 8 bases. V gave up 1 base and J gave up 3 bases; unmatched junction bases: 14. Germline lookup yields CDR1 SGHRS and CDR2 YFSETQ. This CDR3 is 18 amino acids long.

The gene calls are TRBV2 and TRBJ1-5; D is possibly TRBD1 (6 bases). The length of the CDR3 is 13 residues. The V end was cut by 9 bases, the J end by 2 bases, with 11 bases between. Germline V gene data show CDR1 as SNHLY and CDR2 as FYNNEI. CDR3 in DNA: TGTGCCAGTCGACAGGCTGGCAATCAGCCCCAGCATTTT. Protein: CASRQAGNQPQHF.

V gene TRBV30 combines with J gene TRBJ2-2, with 11 bases matching TRBD2. The CDR3 covers 14 residues. The V gene's germline CDR1 is GTSNPN and CDR2 SVGIG (reference sequence). After removal of 3 bases from V and 6 bases from J, the junction contained 3 bases not matched to a gene. CDR3 amino acids: CAWRQGLAAGELFF. CDR3 nucleotides: TGTGCCTGGAGACAGGGACTAGCGGCCGGGGAGCTGTTTTTT.

Points on this clone: The junction differs from germline at one of its ends, possibly a read error. This chain connects TRBV6-1 to TRBJ2-2; D may be TRBD1 (6 bases). The CDR3 has 15 residues. From germline, CDR1 is MNHNS and CDR2 SASEGT. Written as DNA, the CDR3 is TGTGCCAGCAGGGAAGTGGAGACAGGCTTCGGGGAGCTGTTTTTT. Its protein is CASREVETGFGELFF.

This clone has a handful of counts. V gene TRBV5-1 combines with J gene TRBJ1-2; the match to TRBD1 covers 7 bases. The CDR3 contains 16 residues. The ends lost 3 bases at V and 1 base at J; junction bases unmatched: 9. Germline CDR1 is SGHRS and CDR2 is YFSETQ. The CDR3 nucleotides read TGCGCCAGCAGCTGGGATGGACAGGTGCATAACTATGGCTACACCTTC. Its translation: CASSWDGQVHNYGYTF.

This clone was found a few times. This rearrangement joins TRBV6-1 to TRBJ1-1; tentatively, D is TRBD1 (5 bases). The CDR3 length is 15 residues. The germline V gene has CDR1 MNHNS and CDR2 SASEGT. V was cut by 3 bases and J by 0 bases, with 11 bases left in between. CDR3: CASSDQRQMNTEAFF. The CDR3 nucleotides read TGTGCCAGCAGTGATCAGAGACAGATGAACACTGAAGCTTTCTTT.

The table lists this clone with a count of one. The chain employs TRBV30 and TRBJ1-5; 9 bases fit TRBD1. There are 15 residues in the CDR3. Trimming removed 5 bases from V and 6 bases from J; junction bases left unmatched: 11. Germline V gene sequence: CDR1 GTSNPN, CDR2 SVGIG (reference sequence). CDR3 DNA: TGTGCCTGGTCGGGACGGACAGGGGTATTTCAGCCCCAGCATTTT. Translation: CAWSGRTGVFQPQHF.

The chain combines TRBV11-2 with TRBJ2-1; 8 bases map to TRBD1. The V gene end was trimmed by 2 bases and the J gene end by 4 bases; junction bases not matched to a gene: 10. The V gene's germline CDR1 is SGHAT and CDR2 FQNNGV. The CDR3 is 17 amino acids. The CDR3 here is CASSLFFGTGLYNEQFF. The DNA of the CDR3 is TGTGCCAGCAGCTTATTCTTCGGGACAGGTCTTTACAATGAGCAGTTCTTC.

J is TRBJ2-7 and V is TRBV27; 7 bases are a match to TRBD1. The CDR3 covers 16 residues. The germline CDR1 and CDR2 sequences are MNHEY and SMNVEV (reference sequence). The J segment lost 2 bases and the V segment lost 0 bases, leaving 7 bases of the junction unmatched. This CDR3 is CASSLSQGWSPYEQYF. Here the CDR3 DNA reads TGTGCCAGCAGTTTATCACAGGGGTGGTCTCCCTACGAGCAGTACTTC.

DNA for the CDR3: TGCGCCAGCAGCTTGGCCGGAGCGGGAGAAACAGATACGCAGTATTTT. This gives the protein CASSLAGAGETDTQYF. The chain carries TRBV5-1 and TRBJ2-3; 8 bases match TRBD2. V lost 0 bases and J lost 3; bases outside the gene matches: 6. Germline CDR1 reads SGHRS; CDR2 reads YFSETQ. This CDR3 has 16 residues.

The chain has TRBV11-2 and TRBJ2-3, with 16 bases fitting TRBD2. V lost 0 bases to trimming and J lost 4 bases; unmatched junction nucleotides: 4. The CDR3 runs to 18 residues. The germline CDR1 and CDR2 sequences are SGHAT and FQNNGV. CDR3 sequence: CASSLDRGTSGRADTQYF. CDR3 nucleotides: TGTGCCAGCAGCTTAGATAGGGGGACTAGCGGGAGGGCAGATACGCAGTATTTT.

The chain recombines TRBV28 with TRBJ1-3; D remains unclear. The CDR3 runs to 15 residues. Trimming took off 3 bases at V and 0 bases at J, with 9 bases between the two ends. Germline V gene data show CDR1 as MDHEN and CDR2 as SYDVKM. Here the CDR3 reads CASSFLRSSGNTIYF. Written as DNA, the CDR3 is TGTGCCAGCAGTTTCCTCAGGTCCTCTGGAAACACCATATATTTT.

This clone has a handful of counts. The chain joins TRBV5-1 to TRBJ2-3, with 7 bases identical to TRBD1. The CDR3 runs to 12 residues. CDR1 SGHRS and CDR2 YFSETQ come from the germline V gene. The junction had 1 base not matched to a gene; V was cut back by 3 bases and J by 6 bases. The CDR3 bases are TGCGCCAGCAGCTCACAGGGGGATACGCAGTATTTT. Translated, it gives CASSSQGDTQYF.

The chain links TRBV4-2 to TRBJ1-3, with 7 positions matching TRBD1. Germline CDR1 LGHNA, CDR2 YNFKEQ. Unmatched junction bases numbered 2, after V lost 1 base and J lost 2 bases. This CDR3 comprises 15 residues. In nucleotides, the CDR3 is TGTGCCAGCAGCCAAGTAACAGGGGCTGGAAACACCATATATTTT. Protein: CASSQVTGAGNTIYF.